This entry is about one T cell receptor beta chain. Original processing methods: For nucleated cells, counts were estimated from reference gene primer amplification. Produced via immunoSEQ multiplex PCR; TCRdb's table is partial and in-frame only. For V, J and clone size, that table is used; D and trimming come from the DNA. The sample shows under 150,000 clones, approximately 90% of them seen only once. This sample is drawn from a study of blood T cell repertoires in COVID-19. The wider study: Both acute and convalescent COVID-19 samples were obtained from the United States, Italy and Spain. T cells, B-cell-depleted T cells, or PBMCs provided the cDNA or gDNA that served as material.

J was trimmed by 1 base and V by 5 bases; bases with no gene match: 3. The CDR3 is 17 residues long. Germline V gene data show CDR1 as SGHTA and CDR2 as FQGTGA. The TCR sequence derives from a human donor in a cohort sampled during active COVID-19. Sequencing input: peripheral blood. The chain links TRBV7-3 to TRBJ2-2; TRBD2 aligns across 14 bases. Here the CDR3 DNA reads TGTGCCAGCAGCCCCGGGACTAGCGGGGGGAACACCGGGGAGCTGTTTTTT. Protein product: CASSPGTSGGNTGELFF. The variable domain in full, completed from reference TRBV7-3 and TRBJ2-2, reads GAGVSQTPSNKVTEKGKYVELRCDPISGHTALYWYRQSLGQGPEFLIYFQGTGAADDSGLPNDRFFAVRPEGSVSTLKIQRTERGDSAVYLCASSPGTSGGNTGELFFGEGSRLTVL.